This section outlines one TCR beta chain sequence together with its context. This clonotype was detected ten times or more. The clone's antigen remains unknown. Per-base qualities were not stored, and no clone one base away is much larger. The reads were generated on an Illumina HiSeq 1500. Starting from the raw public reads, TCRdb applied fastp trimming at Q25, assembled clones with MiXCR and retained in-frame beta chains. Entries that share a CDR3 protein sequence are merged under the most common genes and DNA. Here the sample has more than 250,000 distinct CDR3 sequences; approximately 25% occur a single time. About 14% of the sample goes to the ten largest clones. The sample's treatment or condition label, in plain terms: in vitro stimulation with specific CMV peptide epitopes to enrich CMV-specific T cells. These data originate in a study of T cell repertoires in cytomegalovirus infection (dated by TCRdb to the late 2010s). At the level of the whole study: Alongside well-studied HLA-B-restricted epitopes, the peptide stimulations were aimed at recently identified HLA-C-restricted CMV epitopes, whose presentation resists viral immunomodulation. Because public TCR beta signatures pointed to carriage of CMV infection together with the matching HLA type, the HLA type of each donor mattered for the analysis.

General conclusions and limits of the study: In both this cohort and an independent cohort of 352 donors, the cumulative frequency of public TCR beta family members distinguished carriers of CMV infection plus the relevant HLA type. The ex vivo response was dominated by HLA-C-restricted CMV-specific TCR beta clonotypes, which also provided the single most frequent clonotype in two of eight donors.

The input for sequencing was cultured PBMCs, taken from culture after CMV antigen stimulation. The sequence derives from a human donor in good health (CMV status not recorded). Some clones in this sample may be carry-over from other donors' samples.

Here the CDR3 is given as CASSLLGDQPQHF. The DNA reads as follows: TGTGCCAGCAGCTTACTCGGAGATCAGCCCCAGCATTTT. The V gene is TRBV7-2 and the J gene is TRBJ1-5; the D gene is unclear. The CDR3 sequence holds 13 residues, the cysteine and phenylalanine included. Just the 39-base CDR3 DNA is kept, in frame starting at base 1. CDR1 SGHTA and CDR2 FQGNSA were looked up in the germline V gene. The junction shows trimming of 2 bases on V and 5 bases on J, plus 7 bases between the germline ends.